This T cell receptor (beta chain) was captured in a study of CD8 T cells in ankylosing spondylitis. The authors made TCR beta libraries by quantitative 5'-RACE with molecular barcodes. A single record per CDR3 protein comes from TCRdb applying MiXCR to the 5' RACE reads. Of roughly 240,000 distinct CDR3 sequences in the sample, 7.5% to 9.5% were seen once. There are many counts of this clonotype. Its antigen is as yet unknown. CDR1 is DFQATT, CDR2 SNEGSKA, per germline (reference sequence). Between the trimmed V and J ends, which lost 0 bases and 4 bases, there was a span of 16 bases. The CDR3 is 15 residues long. Whole-study findings and limits: Ankylosing spondylitis blood seemed to carry a telltale TCR beta motif made of several highly homologous variants. Earlier reports found some motif variants in synovial fluid and blood in reactive arthritis. Matched ankylosing spondylitis synovial fluid reportedly showed significant enrichment of disease-linked clones.

The TCR originated in a female donor with ankylosing spondylitis or in good health (not recorded which). The chain uses TRBV20-1 and TRBJ2-7, with D uncertain. The sample comprised blood, either unsorted or a sorted T cell fraction (not recorded which). The CDR3 DNA reads TGCAGTGCTAGAGATTTCCGTCACAGTCCGTACGAGCAGTACTTC. Residues: CSARDFRHSPYEQYF.